This T cell receptor beta chain came from a study of memory CD4+ T cells and cytomegalovirus serostatus. Generated by immunoSEQ multiplex PCR, the TCRdb table keeps only in-frame clones and is missing some. Among 70,000 or so clones listed, around 78% were seen once. Single viable CD3+CD4+CD8-CD45RO+ cells were sorted as the memory CD4+ T cells. Study-level findings and limits: The CMV-associated TCR signature appears largely within the CD4+ memory repertoire.

This clone was picked up a small number of times. The antigen remains unidentified. CDR1 is GTSNPN and CDR2 is SVGIG in the germline V gene (reference sequence). CDR3 length: 15 amino acids. Trimming removed 1 base at V and 6 bases at J, with 16 bases between. The genes are TRBV30 and TRBJ1-5; possibly TRBD1 for D (6 bases). The TCR originated in an adult in good health and CMV-seropositive. The specimen sequenced was memory CD4+ T cells from blood. The CDR3 DNA sequence: TGTGCCTGGAGTGCTGGTAACCAGGGGACTCAGCCCCAGCATTTT. It codes for CAWSAGNQGTQPQHF.